This passage covers 28 T cell receptor beta chains from one sample sequenced in a study of T cell responses to AZD1222 COVID-19 vaccine. Repertoires were generated with immunoSEQ multiplex PCR, while TCRdb's copy carries only in-frame clones and drops some. Seen here are about 93,000 clones, around nine tenths observed once, and the top ten hold roughly 15%. Material: peripheral blood, obtained on day 0 of AZD1222 vaccination. Receptor source: an adult in good health.

V and J are TRBV5-1 and TRBJ1-1; 8 bases are a match to TRBD1. Germline CDR1 reads SGHRS; CDR2 reads YFSETQ. Losses at the gene ends were 4 bases for V and 6 bases for J; bases not matched to a gene: 11. The CDR3 is 15 amino acids. The CDR3 loop is CASSPSPGGMAEAFF. The CDR3 nucleotides read TGCGCCAGCAGCCCGTCCCCAGGGGGCATGGCTGAAGCTTTCTTT.

The chain links TRBV3-1 (or the pseudogene TRBV3-2) to TRBJ1-3; perhaps TRBD1 as D (6 bases). The CDR3 extends over 16 amino acids. Looked up from germline, CDR1 is LGHDT and CDR2 is YNNKEL (reference sequence). V lost 1 base and J lost 0, with 10 bases in between. This CDR3 reads CASSQGGPSSGNTIYF. As DNA, the CDR3 is TGTGCCAGCAGCCAAGGGGGGCCGAGCTCTGGAAACACCATATATTTT.

The CDR3 protein is CASSEYIGNTIYF. As DNA, the CDR3 is TGTGCCAGCAGTGAATACATCGGAAACACCATATATTTT. The rearrangement uses TRBV2 and TRBJ1-3, with D uncertain. Germline values: CDR1 SNHLY, CDR2 FYNNEI. The germline V and J ends were trimmed by 2 bases and 4 bases, with 6 bases remaining between them. The length of the CDR3 is 13 residues.

The chain has TRBV5-1 and TRBJ2-1, with D maybe TRBD1 (6 bases). V lost 4 bases and J lost 6, with 11 bases in between. Germline V gene data show CDR1 as SGHRS and CDR2 as YFSETQ. The CDR3 contains 13 residues. The CDR3 bases are TGCGCCAGCAGCATCGACAGGTTCAATGAGCAGTTCTTC. Encoded protein: CASSIDRFNEQFF.

This clone appeared once. This chain joins TRBV7-9 and TRBJ1-1; D gene uncertain. The CDR3 is made up of 16 amino acids. V was trimmed by 5 bases and J by 1 base, leaving 17 bases between them. Per germline, CDR1 SEHNR and CDR2 FQNEAQ (reference sequence). Here the CDR3 DNA reads TGTGCCAGCAGCCCGTCGGGTCTCCCGTCGAACACTGAAGCTTTCTTT. Translation gives CASSPSGLPSNTEAFF. Full variable domain (remainder filled in from reference TRBV7-9 and TRBJ1-1): DTGVSQNPRHKITKRGQNVTFRCDPISEHNRLYWYRQTLGQGPEFLTYFQNEAQLEKSRLLSDRFSAERPKGSFSTLEIQRTEQGDSAMYLCASSPSGLPSNTEAFFGQGTRLTVV.

The J gene is TRBJ1-5, the V gene TRBV27, with 7 bases aligning to TRBD1. The ends lost 8 bases at V and 0 bases at J; junction bases unmatched: 7. Germline V gives CDR1 MNHEY, CDR2 SMNVEV (reference sequence). The CDR3 sequence is 15 residues long. CDR3 coding DNA: TGTGCCAGCGCCCGGGACAGTTATAGCAATCAGCCCCAGCATTTT. This translates into CASARDSYSNQPQHF.

The chain uses TRBV9 and TRBJ1-3; D not resolved. Germline values: CDR1 SGDLS, CDR2 YYNGEE. Trimming cost V 3 bases and J 0 bases, with 4 bases left between them. This CDR3 is built from 13 residues. Written as DNA, the CDR3 is TGTGCCAGCAGCGGGGGCTCTGGAAACACCATATATTTT. Translating it yields CASSGGSGNTIYF.

The V and J genes are TRBV10-1 and TRBJ2-1, with 10 bases aligning to TRBD2. CDR3 size: 18 residues. The trim removed 5 bases at V and 0 bases at J, leaving 10 bases unmatched. Germline assignment: CDR1 WNHNN and CDR2 SYGVQD (reference sequence). The DNA for the CDR3 is TGCGCCAGCAGTAGCGGGGCTAGCGGGAGCAACTCCTACAATGAGCAGTTCTTC. Protein: CASSSGASGSNSYNEQFF.

This clone occurred once. Here the CDR3 DNA reads TGTGCCAGCAGTTACCCCTCCGCACTAGCGGGAGTTGGGAATGAGCAGTTCTTC. This gives the protein CASSYPSALAGVGNEQFF. J is TRBJ2-1 and V is TRBV6-2 or TRBV6-3; 11 nucleotides line up with TRBD2. The V and J ends lost 2 bases and 7 bases, in that order; junction bases with no gene match: 13. This CDR3 comprises 18 residues. Germline CDR1 reads MNHEY; CDR2 reads SVGEGT.

This chain connects TRBV6-1 to TRBJ1-1; no clear D. From germline, CDR1 is MNHNS and CDR2 SASEGT. CDR3 length: 15 amino acids. V lost 0 bases, J lost 5 bases, and 13 bases lay in between. The CDR3 region is CASSEAVSRGTEAFF. Here the CDR3 DNA reads TGTGCCAGCAGTGAAGCGGTCTCCCGAGGGACTGAAGCTTTCTTT.

This sequence joins TRBV6-5 and TRBJ1-1; weak D call: TRBD1 (5 bases). The germline gives CDR1 MNHEY, CDR2 SVGAGI. V was pared by 5 bases and J by 6 bases, with 7 bases between. CDR3 length: 11 residues. In DNA form, the CDR3 reads TGTGCCAGCAGTATAGGGGCTGAAGCTTTCTTT. As protein: CASSIGAEAFF.

This rearrangement joins TRBV5-1 to TRBJ1-3; D gene uncertain. The CDR3 runs to 16 residues. The V gene lost 4 bases and the J gene lost 0 bases, with 14 bases spanning the gap. The germline CDR1 and CDR2 sequences are SGHRS and YFSETQ. The CDR3 sequence is CASSPENPYSGNTIYF. CDR3 bases: TGCGCCAGCAGCCCAGAGAATCCCTACTCTGGAAACACCATATATTTT.

This sequence joins TRBV14 and TRBJ2-1; 9 bases agree with TRBD2. After removal of 1 base from V and 10 bases from J, the junction contained 5 bases not matched to a gene. This CDR3 region has 14 residues. Germline V CDR1 and CDR2: SGHDN, FVKESK. This chain's CDR3 is CASSQVTGTSEQFF. The CDR3 DNA reads TGTGCCAGCAGCCAAGTGACCGGGACTAGCGAGCAGTTCTTC.

The rearrangement uses TRBV14 and TRBJ1-3, with TRBD1 as a possible D gene (5 bases). The length of the CDR3 is 16 residues. Per germline, CDR1 SGHDN and CDR2 FVKESK. V was trimmed by 2 bases and J by 2 bases, leaving 13 bases between them. CDR3 DNA: TGTGCCAGCAGCCAACAAGGGGCCCGAGCTGGAAACACCATATATTTT. The encoded protein is CASSQQGARAGNTIYF. Drawing the rest from reference TRBV14 and TRBJ1-3, the complete variable domain is EAGVTQFPSHSVIEKGQTVTLRCDPISGHDNLYWYRRVMGKEIKFLLHFVKESKQDESGMPNNRFLAERTGGTYSTLKVQPAELEDSGVYFCASSQQGARAGNTIYFGEGSWLTVV.

J is TRBJ1-2 and V is TRBV28; 8 nucleotides align to TRBD1. V lost 5 bases to trimming and J lost 4 bases; unmatched junction nucleotides: 6. The V gene's germline CDR1 is MDHEN and CDR2 SYDVKM. CDR3 length: 14 amino acids. The CDR3 is CASSRKQGGYGYTF. CDR3 in DNA: TGTGCCAGCAGTCGTAAACAGGGGGGCTATGGCTACACCTTC.

This sequence joins TRBV6-5 and TRBJ2-2; 8 nucleotides agree with TRBD1. Trimming removed 10 bases from V and 7 bases from J; junction bases left unmatched: 8. The CDR3 is 13 residues long. Germline V gene data show CDR1 as MNHEY and CDR2 as SVGAGI. The DNA of the CDR3 is TGTGCCACCCGGACAGGGAAGGACGGGGAGCTGTTTTTT. Its protein product is CATRTGKDGELFF.

The chain couples TRBV14 to TRBJ2-2, with TRBD2 matching 7 bases. The length of the CDR3 is 15 residues. CDR1 SGHDN and CDR2 FVKESK come from the germline V gene. V shed 2 bases and J 5 bases; nucleotides not matched to a gene: 5. CDR3 in DNA: TGTGCCAGCAGCCAATTACTGCGGGGGACCGGGGAGCTGTTTTTT. Residues: CASSQLLRGTGELFF. The whole variable domain, filled in from reference TRBV14 and TRBJ2-2, reads EAGVTQFPSHSVIEKGQTVTLRCDPISGHDNLYWYRRVMGKEIKFLLHFVKESKQDESGMPNNRFLAERTGGTYSTLKVQPAELEDSGVYFCASSQLLRGTGELFFGEGSRLTVL.

Here the CDR3 reads CATSARTGLGYTF. CDR3 nucleotide sequence: TGTGCCACCAGTGCCAGGACAGGGCTTGGCTACACCTTC. The gene calls are TRBV24-1 and TRBJ1-2; 8 positions match TRBD1. The germline CDR1 and CDR2 sequences are KGHDR and SFDVKD. With 5 bases clipped from V and 7 bases from J, the junction kept 5 bases outside the gene matches. This CDR3 contains 13 residues.

V and J are TRBV15 and TRBJ1-4; D perhaps matches TRBD1 (5 bases). In germline, CDR1 is LNHNV, CDR2 YYDKDF (reference sequence). V was cut by 1 base and J by 6 bases, with 15 bases left in between. This CDR3 is 16 amino acids long. This CDR3 is CATSRGPGRGDEKLFF. DNA for the CDR3: TGTGCCACCAGCAGAGGGCCGGGGAGGGGTGATGAAAAACTGTTTTTT.

The chain employs TRBV29-1 and TRBJ1-1, with D unclear. CDR3 length: 14 residues. V was clipped by 4 bases and J by 0 bases, with 12 bases between them. The germline CDR1 and CDR2 sequences are SQVTM and ANQGSEA. The CDR3 nucleotides read TGCAGCGTTGGGATCCAGCGGATGAACACTGAAGCTTTCTTT. The encoded protein is CSVGIQRMNTEAFF. Full variable domain (rest looked up from reference TRBV29-1 and TRBJ1-1): SAVISQKPSRDICQRGTSLTIQCQVDSQVTMMFWYRQQPGQSLTLIATANQGSEATYESGFVIDKFPISRPNLTFSTLTVSNMSPEDSSIYLCSVGIQRMNTEAFFGQGTRLTVV.

This clone was seen only once. The gene calls are TRBV11-2 and TRBJ2-3; D unclear. This CDR3 is 13 amino acids long. V lost 3 bases and J 5 bases, leaving 9 bases between the germline ends. Germline loops: CDR1 SGHAT, CDR2 FQNNGV. Here the CDR3 DNA reads TGTGCCAGCAGCTTTGGGTTTGGAGATACGCAGTATTTT. Encoded protein: CASSFGFGDTQYF.

This chain joins TRBV7-9 and TRBJ1-2, with 7 bases fitting TRBD1. The CDR3 spans 16 residues. J lost 0 bases, V lost 5 bases, and 9 bases had no gene match. Germline V gene sequence: CDR1 SEHNR, CDR2 FQNEAQ (reference sequence). CDR3 amino acids: CASSPSRTGANYGYTF. CDR3 DNA sequence: TGTGCCAGCAGCCCTAGCCGGACAGGAGCTAACTATGGCTACACCTTC.

The V call is TRBV7-2, the J call TRBJ1-5; no reliable D call. Trimming cost V 0 bases and J 5 bases, with 5 bases left between them. Germline-derived CDR1 and CDR2 are SGHTA and FQGNSA. The length of the CDR3 is 13 residues. The CDR3 loop reads CASSLAGDQPQHF. CDR3 sequence (DNA): TGTGCCAGCAGCTTAGCAGGAGATCAGCCCCAGCATTTT.

The rearrangement links TRBV5-6 to TRBJ2-7; the D gene could be TRBD1 or TRBD2 (5 bases each). This CDR3 comprises 11 residues. Trimming took off 5 bases at V and 6 bases at J, with 9 bases between the two ends. Germline assignment: CDR1 SGHDT and CDR2 YYEEEE. CDR3 coding DNA: TGTGCCAGCAGGCAGGGACCCGAGCAGTACTTC. Protein: CASRQGPEQYF.

The V and J genes are TRBV27 and TRBJ2-2; D perhaps matches TRBD2 (6 bases). Germline V gene data show CDR1 as MNHEY and CDR2 as SMNVEV (reference sequence). The CDR3 sequence is 15 residues long. Trimming took off 5 bases at V and 1 base at J, with 11 bases between the two ends. The CDR3 loop is CASSPRGRNTGELFF. CDR3 coding DNA: TGTGCCAGCAGTCCGCGGGGTAGGAACACCGGGGAGCTGTTTTTT.

This clone was seen a few times. V usage is TRBV5-1 and J usage is TRBJ2-3, with a tentative D call TRBD2 (6 bases). V lost 4 bases to trimming and J lost 3 bases, with 21 bases between them. Germline V gene sequence: CDR1 SGHRS, CDR2 YFSETQ. CDR3 size: 17 residues. CDR3 in DNA: TGCGCCAGCAGCCCCGGGGCCTACCCGGGAGTTACAGATACGCAGTATTTT. It encodes CASSPGAYPGVTDTQYF.

The rearrangement joins TRBV28 to TRBJ1-2, with a weak D call TRBD1 (5 bases). The CDR3 is 12 amino acids. The germline V and J ends were trimmed by 5 bases and 8 bases, with 12 bases remaining between them. Per germline, CDR1 MDHEN and CDR2 SYDVKM. The CDR3 DNA follows: TGTGCCAGCAGTCCCAGGGTCGGAGGCTACACCTTC. This sequence encodes CASSPRVGGYTF.

This clone was observed a single time. The chain combines TRBV2 with TRBJ1-5, with D perhaps matching TRBD1 (5 bases). Trimming stripped 1 base from V and 5 bases from J, with 9 bases between. The CDR3 consists of 14 residues. Looked up from germline, CDR1 is SNHLY and CDR2 is FYNNEI. The CDR3 protein is CASSEETVHQPQHF. The DNA of the CDR3 is TGTGCCAGCAGTGAAGAGACAGTCCATCAGCCCCAGCATTTT.